Included here is one T cell receptor beta chain sequence, with context. The CDR3 has 13 amino acids. Germline values: CDR1 SGHDN, CDR2 FVKESK. V lost 0 bases and J 14 bases, leaving 14 bases between the germline ends. As handled by the study authors: From reference gene primer amplification, estimates of nucleated cell counts were derived. Method: immunoSEQ multiplex PCR; TCRdb's copy keeps in-frame clones and lacks some. V and J calls plus clone size are reproduced from that table; the DNA served to infer D and trimming. The data hold 150,000 to 200,000 clones, with approximately 86% observed a single time. This sample is part of a study of blood T cell repertoires in COVID-19. The wider study: The United States, Italy and Spain were the sources of the acute and convalescent COVID-19 samples. T cells, B-cell-depleted T cells, or PBMCs provided the cDNA or gDNA that served as material.

Sequencing was performed on peripheral blood. The rearrangement uses TRBV14 and TRBJ2-1, with a tentative D call TRBD2 (7 bases). The sequence came from a man in his fifties or sixties who had recovered from COVID-19. The CDR3 is CASSQDPGGAKFF. CDR3 nucleotide sequence: TGTGCCAGCAGCCAAGATCCGGGGGGCGCAAAGTTCTTC.